The 23 T cell receptor beta chains listed next were all sequenced from one sample in a study of patients and donors after allogeneic stem cell transplantation. TCRdb used MiXCR to reprocess the RT-PCR reads, holding one entry per CDR3 protein. Among 160,000 or so distinct CDR3 sequences listed, 24% were seen once. The sequencing sample was made of blood, either unsorted or a sorted T cell fraction (not recorded which). These receptors were obtained from a human donor who was either an allogeneic HSCT recipient or a stem cell or donor lymphocyte infusion donor (not recorded which). It is not recorded whose cells these are; they may come from a transplant donor.

This chain uses TRBV11-3 with TRBJ2-5, with D possibly matching TRBD1 (5 bases). CDR3 size: 15 residues. The ends were cut back, 0 bases at V and 5 bases at J, with 13 bases in the middle. Per germline, CDR1 SGHNT and CDR2 YENEEA. Here the CDR3 reads CASSLERGRVETQYF. CDR3 nucleotides: TGTGCCAGCAGCTTAGAAAGGGGCCGGGTGGAGACCCAGTACTTC.

The J gene is TRBJ2-4, the V gene TRBV9, with D perhaps matching TRBD1 or TRBD2 (5 bases each). CDR1 and CDR2 (germline): SGDLS, YYNGEE. Trimming pared 0 bases from V and 8 bases from J, leaving 6 bases between. The CDR3 runs to 12 residues. The CDR3 sequence is CASSVVGDIQYF. The CDR3, as DNA: TGTGCCAGCAGCGTAGTGGGGGACATTCAGTACTTC.

A few counts support this clonotype. This chain links TRBV20-1 with TRBJ2-3; 7 nucleotides line up with TRBD2. CDR1 is DFQATT and CDR2 is SNEGSKA in the germline V gene (reference sequence). V shed 5 bases, J shed 0 bases, and the junction held 8 bases outside the gene matches. The length of the CDR3 is 15 residues. CDR3 in amino acids: CSAPEPGGSTDTQYF. The DNA for the CDR3 is TGCAGTGCTCCCGAACCGGGGGGAAGCACAGATACGCAGTATTTT.

The chain couples TRBV12-3 or TRBV12-4 to TRBJ1-3; D might be TRBD1 (5 bases). Trimming removed 2 bases from V and 4 bases from J, with 21 bases in between. The CDR3 sequence is 18 residues long. CDR3 sequence reads: CASSLIPGRSTGGNTIYF. The CDR3, as DNA: TGTGCCAGCAGTTTAATACCGGGACGCTCTACGGGCGGAAACACCATATATTTT.

The chain couples TRBV4-3 to TRBJ2-3; D unresolved. The CDR3 length is 12 residues. Germline V gene lookup returns CDR1 LGHNA and CDR2 YSLEER. Trimming removed 5 bases at V and 1 base at J, with 4 bases between. CDR3 in DNA: TGCGCCAGCAGCGTAGGCACAGATACGCAGTATTTT. It translates to CASSVGTDTQYF.

J is TRBJ1-2 and V is TRBV5-1; tentative D call: TRBD1 (5 bases). The CDR3 has 15 residues. Trimming removed 0 bases from V and 4 bases from J, with 13 bases in between. Per germline, CDR1 SGHRS and CDR2 YFSETQ. Written as DNA, the CDR3 is TGCGCCAGCAGCTTGGCCGATGGGGGATTCTATGGCTACACCTTC. It yields the protein CASSLADGGFYGYTF.

This sequence joins TRBV20-1 and TRBJ2-7, with 7 bases aligning to TRBD2. V dropped 1 base and J dropped 3; count of bases not matched to a gene: 9. The length of the CDR3 is 15 residues. Per germline, CDR1 DFQATT and CDR2 SNEGSKA (reference sequence). This CDR3 is CSARVEMGGNYEQYF. The CDR3 DNA is TGCAGTGCTAGAGTCGAAATGGGGGGGAACTACGAGCAGTACTTC.

The chain employs TRBV3-1 and TRBJ2-4; TRBD1 matches at 9 bases. The CDR3 loop spans 13 amino acids. The ends lost 4 bases at V and 6 bases at J; junction bases unmatched: 1. Germline assignment: CDR1 LGHDT and CDR2 YNNKEL (reference sequence). CDR3 in DNA: TGTGCCAGCAGCCGACAGGGGGTAAACATTCAGTACTTC. This gives the protein CASSRQGVNIQYF.

The rearrangement joins TRBV27 to TRBJ2-7; D is uncertain. The CDR3 contains 14 residues. The V end lost 3 bases, the J end lost 4 bases, and 13 bases lay between the germline ends. Germline CDR1 reads MNHEY; CDR2 reads SMNVEV (reference sequence). CDR3 residues: CASSFKGLPYEQYF. CDR3 in DNA: TGTGCCAGCAGTTTCAAGGGATTACCTTACGAGCAGTACTTC.

The CDR3 sequence is CASSWGGNQPQHF. CDR3 bases: TGTGCCAGCTCATGGGGGGGTAATCAGCCCCAGCATTTT. The V gene is TRBV25-1, the J gene TRBJ1-5, with D possibly being TRBD1 (5 bases). Trimming left V 8 bases short and J 4 bases short, with 12 bases between. CDR3 length: 13 amino acids. Germline CDR1 is MGHDK and CDR2 is SYGVNS. Complete variable domain (other parts from reference TRBV25-1 and TRBJ1-5): EADIYQTPRYLVIGTGKKITLECSQTMGHDKMYWYQQDPGMELHLIHYSYGVNSTEKGDLSSESTVSRIRTEHFPLTLESARPSHTSQYLCASSWGGNQPQHFGDGTRLSIL.

This clonotype showed up just a few times. The junction departs from the called germline gene at one end, perhaps through a read error. The rearrangement uses TRBV20-1 and TRBJ1-1; D uncertain. The CDR3 has 11 amino acids. Germline CDR1 is DFQATT and CDR2 is SNEGSKA (reference sequence). Here the CDR3 DNA reads TGCAGTGCAAGGAAAAACAGTGAAGCTTTCTTT. As protein: CSARKNSEAFF.

This clonotype was observed a handful of times. V gene TRBV20-1 combines with J gene TRBJ1-2, with TRBD1 as a possible D gene (5 bases). Germline assignment: CDR1 DFQATT and CDR2 SNEGSKA (reference sequence). Trimming removed 3 bases from V and 3 bases from J, with 14 bases in between. The CDR3 has 14 residues. CDR3 DNA: TGCAGTGCTAGTTTAACCGGACACGACTATGGCTACACCTTC. Its translation: CSASLTGHDYGYTF.

The V and J genes are TRBV20-1 and TRBJ1-2; D gene ambiguous. The V and J ends lost 0 bases and 3 bases respectively, with 11 bases between them. Germline loops: CDR1 DFQATT, CDR2 SNEGSKA (reference sequence). The CDR3 is 14 amino acids. This CDR3 reads CSARDPGRDYGYTF. The CDR3 DNA sequence: TGCAGTGCTAGAGACCCAGGTCGAGACTATGGCTACACCTTC.

The chain combines TRBV20-1 with TRBJ1-2; no definite D call. Germline lookup yields CDR1 DFQATT and CDR2 SNEGSKA (reference sequence). The CDR3 is 13 residues long. V gave up 4 bases and J gave up 0 bases, with 9 bases separating them. CDR3 region: CSAMGPSNYGYTF. CDR3 nucleotides: TGCAGTGCTATGGGTCCTTCTAACTATGGCTACACCTTC.

The chain links TRBV6-5 to TRBJ1-2; 11 bases fit TRBD1. This CDR3 contains 14 residues. CDR1 MNHEY and CDR2 SVGAGI come from the germline V gene. J was trimmed by 8 bases and V by 6 bases; bases with no gene match: 8. CDR3 nucleotide sequence: TGTGCCAGCAGGAAGGGACAGGGGGTAGGAGGCTACACCTTC. Encoded protein: CASRKGQGVGGYTF.

In its sample, this clonotype was seen a few times. The chain joins TRBV18 to TRBJ1-4; D gene unclear. Trimming took 1 base from V and 0 from J, leaving 12 bases between them. The CDR3 totals 17 residues. Germline V lookup: CDR1 KGHSH, CDR2 LQKENI. The CDR3, as DNA: TGTGCCAGCTCACCACTTCTTCGTGTTGCAACTAATGAAAAACTGTTTTTT. Translation gives CASSPLLRVATNEKLFF.

The V and J genes are TRBV18 and TRBJ2-1; weak D call: TRBD2 (6 bases). Trimming stripped 2 bases from V and 9 bases from J, with 20 bases between. CDR3 size: 16 residues. Germline V lookup: CDR1 KGHSH, CDR2 LQKENI. Here the CDR3 reads CASSPSVSGPNAEQFF. The CDR3 coding sequence is TGTGCCAGCTCACCAAGCGTTAGCGGACCGAACGCTGAGCAGTTCTTC.

V is TRBV7-7 and J is TRBJ2-3; D perhaps matches TRBD1 (5 bases). From germline, CDR1 is SSHAT and CDR2 FNYEAQ (reference sequence). Trimming removed 5 bases from V and 5 bases from J, with 11 bases in between. The CDR3 consists of 13 residues. In nucleotides, the CDR3 is TGTGCCAGCAGCCAGGGTGGGAAAGATACGCAGTATTTT. It is translated as CASSQGGKDTQYF.

This clonotype appeared many times. The J gene is TRBJ1-5, the V gene TRBV20-1; 9 bases agree with TRBD1. The CDR3 totals 14 residues. From germline, CDR1 is DFQATT and CDR2 SNEGSKA (reference sequence). Trimming cost V 3 bases and J 1 base; bases outside gene matches: 1. The CDR3 DNA reads TGCAGTGCTAGGGGACAGGGAAGCAATCAGCCCCAGCATTTT. This sequence encodes CSARGQGSNQPQHF.

The V and J genes are TRBV5-1 and TRBJ1-2; D is undetermined. Looked up from germline, CDR1 is SGHRS and CDR2 is YFSETQ. This CDR3 is built from 12 residues. Between the trimmed V and J ends, which lost 4 bases and 2 bases, there was a span of 6 bases. The DNA of the CDR3 is TGCGCCAGCAGCAACGTGAACTATGGCTACACCTTC. Translation gives CASSNVNYGYTF.

This clonotype was seen only a few times. The CDR3 spells CASTDWGYEQYF. In nucleotides, the CDR3 is TGTGCCAGCACCGACTGGGGCTACGAGCAGTACTTC. The chain combines TRBV25-1 with TRBJ2-7; D gene uncertain. This CDR3 comprises 12 residues. CDR1 is MGHDK and CDR2 is SYGVNS in the germline V gene. V gave up 7 bases and J gave up 3 bases, with 10 bases separating them.

This chain links TRBV6-2 or TRBV6-3 with TRBJ1-1, with a weak D call TRBD1 (6 bases). The CDR3 loop spans 14 amino acids. Germline V gives CDR1 MNHEY, CDR2 SVGEGT. Trimming removed 7 bases at V and 0 bases at J, with 12 bases between. CDR3: CASKWDTMNTEAFF. DNA for the CDR3: TGTGCCAGCAAGTGGGACACCATGAACACTGAAGCTTTCTTT.

This clonotype has more than one count but fewer than ten. The chain has TRBV10-3 and TRBJ2-3; D is uncertain. The CDR3 spans 14 residues. Germline V gene sequence: CDR1 ENHRY, CDR2 SYGVKD. V dropped 5 bases and J dropped 5 bases, with 14 bases sitting between them. The CDR3 nucleotides read TGTGCCATCAGTCCGTCCCGGAGTGGAGATACGCAGTATTTT. This gives the protein CAISPSRSGDTQYF.